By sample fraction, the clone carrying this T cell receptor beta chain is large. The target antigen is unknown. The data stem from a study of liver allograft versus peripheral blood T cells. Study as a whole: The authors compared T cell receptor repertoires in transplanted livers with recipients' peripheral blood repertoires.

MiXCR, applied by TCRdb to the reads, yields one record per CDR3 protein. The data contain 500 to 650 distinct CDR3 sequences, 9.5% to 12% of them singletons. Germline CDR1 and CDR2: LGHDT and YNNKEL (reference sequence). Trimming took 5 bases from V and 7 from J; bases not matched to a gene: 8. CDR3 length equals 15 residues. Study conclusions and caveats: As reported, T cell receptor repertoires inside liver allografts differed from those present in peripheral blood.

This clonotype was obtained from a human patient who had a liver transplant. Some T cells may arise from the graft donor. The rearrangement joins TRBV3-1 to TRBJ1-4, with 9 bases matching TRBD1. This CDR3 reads CASSFTGGVSEKLFF. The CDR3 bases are TGTGCCAGCAGCTTTACAGGGGGCGTAAGTGAAAAACTGTTTTTT.